This paragraph covers one T cell receptor beta chain sequence. Its antigen is not identified. The protocol was immunoSEQ multiplex PCR, while the TCRdb copy is restricted to in-frame clones and leaves out a portion. This sample has 65,000 to 70,000 clones, with 91% found just once. The entry originates in a study of cytomegalovirus exposure and HLA in healthy donors. The overall study: A later analysis reported the same platform for the 110 or so validation repertoires and the roughly 650 first-cohort repertoires.

The J segment lost 5 bases and the V segment lost 2 bases, leaving 3 bases of the junction unmatched. CDR1 and CDR2 (germline): KGHSH, LQKENI. The CDR3 runs to 13 residues. Findings and caveats of the study: Both high specificity and high sensitivity reportedly marked the classifier's diagnosis of cytomegalovirus status.

The donors were members of the validation cohort, which comprised 120 subjects and was separate from the first cohort of 670 or so subjects. This TCR derives from a young man in good health and CMV-seronegative. Sample: PBMCs. The chain employs TRBV18 and TRBJ2-7, with TRBD1 matching over 7 bases. CDR3 coding DNA: TGTGCCAGCTCACCAGACAGGGTTCACGAGCAGTACTTC. This encodes CASSPDRVHEQYF.